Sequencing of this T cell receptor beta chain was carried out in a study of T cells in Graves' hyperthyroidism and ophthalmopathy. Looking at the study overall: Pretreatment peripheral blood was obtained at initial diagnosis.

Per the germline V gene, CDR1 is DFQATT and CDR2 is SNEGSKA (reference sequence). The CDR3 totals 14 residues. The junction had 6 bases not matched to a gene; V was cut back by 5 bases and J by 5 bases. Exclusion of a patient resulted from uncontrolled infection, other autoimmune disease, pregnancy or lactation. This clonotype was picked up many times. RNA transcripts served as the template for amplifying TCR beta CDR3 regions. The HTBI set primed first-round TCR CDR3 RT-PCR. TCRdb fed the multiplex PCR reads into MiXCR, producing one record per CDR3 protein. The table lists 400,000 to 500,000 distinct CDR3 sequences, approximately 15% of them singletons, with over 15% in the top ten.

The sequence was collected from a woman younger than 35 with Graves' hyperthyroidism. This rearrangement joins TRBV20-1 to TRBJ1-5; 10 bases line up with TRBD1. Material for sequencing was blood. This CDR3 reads CSASWTGGDQPQHF. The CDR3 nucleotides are TGCAGTGCTTCTTGGACAGGGGGGGATCAGCCCCAGCATTTT.